The 17 T cell receptor beta chains below come from one sample, sequenced in a study of early T cells in non-severe SARS-CoV-2 infection. TCRdb processed the 5' RACE reads anew with MiXCR; each CDR3 protein has one entry. The table records approximately 35,000 distinct CDR3 sequences, 3.5% to 5% of them present only once. The sequenced material came from whole blood. These receptors all stem from an adult who was a healthcare worker with PCR-confirmed SARS-CoV-2 infection or an uninfected control (not recorded which).

This clonotype was found a few times. This rearrangement joins TRBV7-3 to TRBJ1-1; 7 positions match TRBD1. V lost 4 bases to trimming and J lost 3 bases; unmatched junction nucleotides: 2. This CDR3 is built from 13 residues. CDR1 and CDR2 (germline): SGHTA, FQGTGA. CDR3 loop: CASSSDRDTEAFF. The DNA of the CDR3 is TGTGCCAGCAGCTCCGACAGGGACACTGAAGCTTTCTTT.

This clonotype was counted many times. This sequence joins TRBV27 and TRBJ2-7; perhaps D is TRBD1 or TRBD2 (5 bases each). The CDR3 sequence is 13 residues long. Trimming stripped 2 bases from V and 8 bases from J, with 13 bases between. From germline, CDR1 is MNHEY and CDR2 SMNVEV (reference sequence). The CDR3: CASSLSVGTQQYF. The CDR3 DNA sequence: TGTGCCAGCAGTTTAAGTGTGGGGACGCAGCAGTACTTC.

The table lists this clonotype with many counts. The chain joins TRBV12-3 or TRBV12-4 to TRBJ2-7, with a possible D match to TRBD1 (8 bases). Deletions cut 4 bases from V and 4 bases from J, with 14 bases between. There are 14 residues in the CDR3. This chain's CDR3 is CASSSRGRGYEQYF. CDR3 nucleotide sequence: TGTGCCAGCAGTTCCAGGGGGCGGGGGTACGAGCAGTACTTC.

This clonotype was recorded at least ten times. CDR3 amino acids: CASSSRQGRTDTQYF. The CDR3 DNA reads TGTGCCAGCAGTTCGAGACAGGGGAGAACAGATACGCAGTATTTT. V is TRBV3-1 and J is TRBJ2-3, with 8 bases fitting TRBD1. The CDR3 sequence is 15 residues long. From germline, CDR1 is LGHDT and CDR2 YNNKEL (reference sequence). V lost 6 bases, J lost 3 bases, and 8 bases stayed unmatched.

This clonotype was detected ten times or more. The V call is TRBV20-1, the J call TRBJ1-5; D gene uncertain. The CDR3 extends over 12 amino acids. The V end was cut by 7 bases, the J end by 0 bases, with 7 bases between. From germline, CDR1 is DFQATT and CDR2 SNEGSKA (reference sequence). CDR3 sequence (DNA): TGCAGTGTTGGACTTAGCAATCAGCCCCAGCATTTT. As protein: CSVGLSNQPQHF.

This clonotype was counted ten times or more. The genes are TRBV12-3 or TRBV12-4 and TRBJ2-3, with TRBD2 matching 11 bases. Losses at the gene ends were 5 bases for V and 3 bases for J; bases not matched to a gene: 10. The CDR3 contains 17 residues. CDR3 nucleotide sequence: TGTGCCAGCAGTGGACCCCTAGCGGGAGGACCGACAGATACGCAGTATTTT. Translating it yields CASSGPLAGGPTDTQYF.

This clonotype was detected many times. The chain has TRBV7-9 and TRBJ1-5; tentative D call: TRBD1 (6 bases). Trimming stripped 5 bases from V and 6 bases from J, with 17 bases between. Looked up from germline, CDR1 is SEHNR and CDR2 is FQNEAQ (reference sequence). The CDR3 consists of 15 residues. Here the CDR3 reads CASSPPGGESQPQHF. For the CDR3, the DNA is TGTGCCAGCAGCCCGCCGGGGGGCGAGAGTCAGCCCCAGCATTTT. Full variable domain (outside the CDR3, taken from reference TRBV7-9 and TRBJ1-5): DTGVSQNPRHKITKRGQNVTFRCDPISEHNRLYWYRQTLGQGPEFLTYFQNEAQLEKSRLLSDRFSAERPKGSFSTLEIQRTEQGDSAMYLCASSPPGGESQPQHFGDGTRLSIL.

At least ten counts were recorded for this clonotype. This rearrangement joins TRBV20-1 to TRBJ2-4; 9 bases fit TRBD2. This CDR3 comprises 15 residues. Trimming at V came to 6 bases and at J to 9 bases, leaving 15 bases not matched to a gene. The germline gives CDR1 DFQATT, CDR2 SNEGSKA (reference sequence). The CDR3 sequence: CSAAPIAGVGVIQYF. CDR3 DNA: TGCAGTGCCGCGCCCATAGCGGGAGTGGGCGTCATTCAGTACTTC.

This clonotype was seen at least ten times. The J gene is TRBJ2-3, the V gene TRBV7-8; D call uncertain. Trimming left V 1 base short and J 4 bases short, with 9 bases between. The germline V gene encodes CDR1 SGHVS and CDR2 FQNEAQ. CDR3 length: 14 amino acids. The CDR3 protein is CASSLVLGADTQYF. CDR3 bases: TGTGCCAGCAGCTTAGTGCTTGGCGCAGATACGCAGTATTTT.

This clonotype was counted at least ten times. V usage is TRBV2 and J usage is TRBJ1-3; D is ambiguous. V was clipped by 4 bases and J by 0 bases, with 10 bases between them. Per germline, CDR1 SNHLY and CDR2 FYNNEI. CDR3 length: 15 residues. The CDR3: CASSAAADSGNTIYF. The CDR3 DNA sequence: TGTGCCAGCAGTGCGGCGGCTGACTCTGGAAACACCATATATTTT.

This clonotype was counted at least ten times. The genes are TRBV18 and TRBJ1-5; 9 nucleotides match TRBD1. V lost 6 bases and J lost 3; bases outside the gene matches: 9. The CDR3 totals 16 residues. Looked up from germline, CDR1 is KGHSH and CDR2 is LQKENI. CDR3 sequence: CASSPPGQGDNQPQHF. CDR3 DNA sequence: TGTGCCAGCTCCCCTCCGGGACAGGGTGACAATCAGCCCCAGCATTTT.

This clonotype has at least ten counts. The chain joins TRBV12-3 or TRBV12-4 to TRBJ1-6; TRBD1 aligns across 9 bases. The CDR3 covers 16 residues. The J segment lost 9 bases and the V segment lost 0 bases, leaving 6 bases of the junction unmatched. The CDR3 nucleotides read TGTGCCAGCAGTTTAGCCGCCGGGACAGGGAGTTCACCCCTCCACTTT. This gives the protein CASSLAAGTGSSPLHF.

This clonotype was found a few times. The V and J genes are TRBV5-4 and TRBJ2-5; 9 nucleotides agree with TRBD1. With V trimmed by 2 bases and J by 13 bases, 6 bases remained unmatched. The germline CDR1 and CDR2 sequences are SGHNT and YYREEE (reference sequence). CDR3 length: 12 residues. CDR3 nucleotide sequence: TGTGCCAGCAGCTTCACAGGGGGCGCGGGGTACTTC. This translates into CASSFTGGAGYF.

By sample share, this clonotype is medium-sized. V usage is TRBV13 and J usage is TRBJ2-7, with 7 bases that match TRBD2. Germline CDR1 PRHDT, CDR2 FYEKMQ (reference sequence). The V and J ends lost 2 bases and 5 bases, in that order; junction bases with no gene match: 6. This CDR3 is built from 14 residues. The DNA for the CDR3 is TGTGCCAGCAGCTTACAGCGGGACCCCAACGAGCAGTACTTC. Protein: CASSLQRDPNEQYF. The variable domain in full, with the rest retrieved from reference TRBV13 and TRBJ2-7, is AAGVIQSPRHLIKEKRETATLKCYPIPRHDTVYWYQQGPGQDPQFLISFYEKMQSDKGSIPDRFSAQQFSDYHSELNMSSLELGDSALYFCASSLQRDPNEQYFGPGTRLTVT.

This clonotype was seen at least ten times. The chain links TRBV11-2 to TRBJ2-1; 11 bases fit TRBD2. Per germline, CDR1 SGHAT and CDR2 FQNNGV. The CDR3 runs to 17 residues. The V segment lost 0 bases and the J segment 7 bases; nucleotides outside the gene matches: 8. CDR3 amino acids: CASSLDLGSGRGNEQFF. Here the CDR3 DNA reads TGTGCCAGCAGCTTAGATCTAGGTAGCGGGAGGGGGAATGAGCAGTTCTTC.

This clonotype was counted at least ten times. The J gene is TRBJ1-2, the V gene TRBV7-8, with a possible D match to TRBD1 (6 bases). The CDR3 contains 15 residues. Germline assignment: CDR1 SGHVS and CDR2 FQNEAQ. With 4 bases removed from V and 1 base from J, the gap between germline ends came to 13 bases. CDR3 sequence: CASSSRTDLNYGYTF. The CDR3 DNA is TGTGCCAGCAGCTCACGGACAGACCTTAACTATGGCTACACCTTC.

Many counts were recorded for this clonotype. The CDR3 spells CASSPGQSIMNTEAFF. DNA of the CDR3: TGCGCCAGCAGCCCGGGACAGTCCATTATGAACACTGAAGCTTTCTTT. The chain combines TRBV4-3 with TRBJ1-1; 7 bases agree with TRBD1. Germline lookup yields CDR1 LGHNA and CDR2 YSLEER. Germline trimming cut 4 bases from V and 0 bases from J; bases unmatched to any gene: 8. The CDR3 is 16 residues long.